A single sample gave rise to the 19 T cell receptor beta chains below, sequenced in a study of blood T cells in healthy people across ages. A second PCR of about 6 to 11 cycles used a sample-barcoded 5' primer and a J-beta primer mix. TCRdb ran MiXCR on the 5' RACE reads and lists one entry per CDR3 protein. In the table there are about 780,000 distinct CDR3 sequences, about a quarter of which are singletons. These data were likewise used in another study, on T cells of mothers and their children.

Sequencing used blood. These receptors were taken from a boy between 10 and 17 years old in good health.

This clonotype occurred a few times. The CDR3 spells CASSRSWGRLAGAGELFF. DNA for the CDR3: TGTGCCAGCAGCCGAAGTTGGGGGCGGCTAGCGGGGGCCGGGGAGCTGTTTTTT. The chain carries TRBV3-1 and TRBJ2-2; TRBD2 agrees at 10 bases. Per germline, CDR1 LGHDT and CDR2 YNNKEL (reference sequence). CDR3 length equals 18 residues. V lost 4 bases to trimming and J lost 6 bases; unmatched junction nucleotides: 14.

The table lists this clonotype with many counts. This chain connects TRBV12-3 or TRBV12-4 to TRBJ1-4; no reliable D call. V lost 2 bases, J lost 3 bases, and 4 bases lay in between. The CDR3 sequence is 13 residues long. CDR3 residues: CASSLRANEKLFF. DNA for the CDR3: TGTGCCAGCAGTTTACGGGCTAATGAAAAACTGTTTTTT.

This clonotype was counted only a few times. J is TRBJ2-5 and V is TRBV2; a weak D match, TRBD1 (5 bases). This CDR3 is 12 amino acids long. V lost 5 bases and J 3 bases, leaving 7 bases between the germline ends. From germline, CDR1 is SNHLY and CDR2 FYNNEI. The CDR3 spells CASSKGEETQYF. CDR3 sequence (DNA): TGTGCCAGCAGTAAAGGGGAAGAGACCCAGTACTTC.

The rearrangement uses TRBV12-3 or TRBV12-4 and TRBJ2-7, with D tentatively TRBD1 (5 bases). This CDR3 has 14 amino acids. V was cut by 4 bases and J by 4 bases, with 14 bases left in between. Written as DNA, the CDR3 is TGTGCCAGCAGTTCAGGGTCCTATTTGTACGAGCAGTACTTC. Residues: CASSSGSYLYEQYF.

This chain joins TRBV28 and TRBJ1-2, with D uncertain. The CDR3 totals 12 residues. Germline assignment: CDR1 MDHEN and CDR2 SYDVKM. V shed 6 bases and J shed 8 bases, with 13 bases lying between them. CDR3 DNA: TGTGCCAGCAGAAGTGGGGTCGAGGGCTACACCTTC. The encoded protein is CASRSGVEGYTF.

This clonotype has only a few counts. This chain joins TRBV20-1 and TRBJ2-7, with unresolved D. The CDR3 runs to 14 residues. Germline assignment: CDR1 DFQATT and CDR2 SNEGSKA (reference sequence). With 0 bases removed from V and 3 bases from J, the gap between germline ends came to 12 bases. As DNA, the CDR3 is TGCAGTGCTAGAGAGATATACAGAGACTACGAGCAGTACTTC. Protein: CSAREIYRDYEQYF.

This clonotype was observed a single time. The V and J genes are TRBV9 and TRBJ2-1; tentatively, D is TRBD2 (6 bases). V lost 1 base, J lost 2 bases, and 10 bases lay in between. Per the germline V gene, CDR1 is SGDLS and CDR2 is YYNGEE. This CDR3 has 15 residues. The CDR3: CASSVTGGAYNEQFF. The CDR3, as DNA: TGTGCCAGCAGCGTAACCGGAGGGGCCTACAATGAGCAGTTCTTC.

This clonotype was detected only a few times. A read error may produce the germline difference seen at one junction end. The chain has TRBV6-2 or TRBV6-3 and TRBJ2-6; no clear D gene. The CDR3 has 17 amino acids. Germline CDR1 MNHEY, CDR2 SVGEGT. DNA for the CDR3: TGCGCCAGCAGAGACAATGGACCGCGCTCTGGGGCCAACGTCCTGACTTTC. The encoded protein is CASRDNGPRSGANVLTF.

The gene calls are TRBV20-1 and TRBJ2-4; perhaps TRBD2 as D (5 bases). The CDR3 is 14 residues long. Germline loops: CDR1 DFQATT, CDR2 SNEGSKA (reference sequence). Trimming removed 3 bases from V and 0 bases from J, with 9 bases in between. This CDR3 reads CSARLRVAKNIQYF. In nucleotides, the CDR3 is TGCAGTGCTAGGCTGAGGGTAGCCAAAAACATTCAGTACTTC.

This clonotype was detected a few times. The J gene is TRBJ1-1, the V gene TRBV7-3; D ambiguous. Trimming cost V 5 bases and J 7 bases, with 14 bases left between them. Germline V gene sequence: CDR1 SGHTA, CDR2 FQGTGA. The CDR3 is 13 amino acids. The CDR3 nucleotides are TGTGCCAGCAGCACCCTCCCGGATAATGAAGCTTTCTTT. As protein: CASSTLPDNEAFF.

CDR3 DNA: TGCAGTGCTAGAGGGGTTGCTCAGTCCTACGAGCAGTACTTC. This codes for CSARGVAQSYEQYF. This chain joins TRBV20-1 and TRBJ2-7; D not resolved. CDR1 and CDR2 (germline): DFQATT, SNEGSKA (reference sequence). V was pared by 1 base and J by 1 base, with 11 bases between. The CDR3 extends over 14 amino acids.

This clonotype has a handful of counts. The rearrangement links TRBV6-5 to TRBJ1-6, with unresolved D. The V end lost 0 bases, the J end lost 9 bases, and 21 bases lay between the germline ends. This CDR3 comprises 18 residues. From germline, CDR1 is MNHEY and CDR2 SVGAGI. The CDR3: CASSYSMGLGSSVSPLHF. The CDR3 coding sequence is TGTGCCAGCAGTTACTCGATGGGATTAGGGTCTTCAGTTTCACCCCTCCACTTT.

This clonotype was detected a few times. The chain couples TRBV2 to TRBJ2-5, with no clear D. V was clipped by 2 bases and J by 5 bases, with 9 bases between them. CDR3 length equals 13 residues. The germline gives CDR1 SNHLY, CDR2 FYNNEI. CDR3 residues: CASSETRLETQYF. The CDR3 bases are TGTGCCAGCAGTGAAACCCGTCTGGAGACCCAGTACTTC. Variable domain in full (rest from reference TRBV2 and TRBJ2-5): EPEVTQTPSHQVTQMGQEVILRCVPISNHLYFYWYRQILGQKVEFLVSFYNNEISEKSEIFDDQFSVERPDGSNFTLKIRSTKLEDSAMYFCASSETRLETQYFGPGTRLLVL.

CDR3 residues: CASSRVRGLSYNEQFF. CDR3 nucleotide sequence: TGTGCCAGCAGCCGCGTACGGGGGCTCTCCTACAATGAGCAGTTCTTC. The V and J genes are TRBV3-1 and TRBJ2-1; D tentatively fits TRBD1 or TRBD2 (6 bases each). V was pared by 4 bases and J by 0 bases, with 13 bases between. Germline CDR1 and CDR2: LGHDT and YNNKEL (reference sequence). The CDR3 has 16 amino acids.

This clonotype occurred a few times. The V and J genes are TRBV5-1 and TRBJ2-5, with 8 bases lining up with TRBD2. V shed 4 bases, J shed 1 base, and the junction held 9 bases outside the gene matches. The CDR3 has 16 residues. In germline, CDR1 is SGHRS, CDR2 YFSETQ. This chain's CDR3 is CASSPAAGGGQETQYF. Here the CDR3 DNA reads TGCGCCAGCAGCCCCGCGGCGGGGGGAGGCCAAGAGACCCAGTACTTC. The entire variable domain, with the rest obtained from reference TRBV5-1 and TRBJ2-5, is as follows: KAGVTQTPRYLIKTRGQQVTLSCSPISGHRSVSWYQQTPGQGLQFLFEYFSETQRNKGNFPGRFSGRQFSNSRSEMNVSTLELGDSALYLCASSPAAGGGQETQYFGPGTRLLVL.

This clonotype was detected a few times. J is TRBJ2-5 and V is TRBV7-9; D may be TRBD1 (5 bases). V lost 3 bases and J lost 13, with 15 bases in between. The length of the CDR3 is 12 residues. Germline V gene data show CDR1 as SEHNR and CDR2 as FQNEAQ (reference sequence). This CDR3 reads CASSFQMGLRYF. Written as DNA, the CDR3 is TGTGCCAGCAGCTTCCAAATGGGGCTCCGGTACTTC.

The chain links TRBV9 to TRBJ2-7; 8 bases map to TRBD2. Looked up from germline, CDR1 is SGDLS and CDR2 is YYNGEE. The V gene end was trimmed by 2 bases and the J gene end by 4 bases; junction bases not matched to a gene: 5. This CDR3 has 14 amino acids. CDR3 DNA sequence: TGTGCCAGCAGCGTGCAAGCGGGAGATTACGAGCAGTACTTC. Protein: CASSVQAGDYEQYF.

The rearrangement uses TRBV2 and TRBJ2-2; 7 bases map to TRBD1. This CDR3 is 14 amino acids long. After removal of 8 bases from V and 4 bases from J, the junction contained 7 bases not matched to a gene. Germline lookup yields CDR1 SNHLY and CDR2 FYNNEI. Written as DNA, the CDR3 is TGTGCCAGCGGGTTGGACAGGAGCACCGGGGAGCTGTTTTTT. Residues: CASGLDRSTGELFF.

This clonotype turned up a few times. This rearrangement joins TRBV7-3 to TRBJ2-5; 8 bases are shared with TRBD1. V lost 5 bases, J lost 5 bases, and 7 bases stayed unmatched. Germline V gene lookup returns CDR1 SGHTA and CDR2 FQGTGA. The CDR3 consists of 14 residues. DNA for the CDR3: TGTGCCAGCAGCGATGGGACAGGAGATGAGACCCAGTACTTC. It is translated as CASSDGTGDETQYF.